Listed below are T cell receptor beta chains from one sample, sequenced in a study of cytomegalovirus exposure and HLA in healthy donors. Only in-frame clones appear in the TCRdb table, and some are missing; sequencing was by immunoSEQ multiplex PCR. The sample comprises more than 200,000 clones, more than 75% of which are singletons, and over 1% rests with the top ten. The sequencing input was PBMCs. The receptors here all came from a human donor in good health. CDR3s include the opening cysteine and the closing phenylalanine or tryptophan. Each record gives: clone size, CDR3 length, V gene, J gene, D gene, CDR3 DNA, CDR3 protein. A D gene is named only where the DNA matches it firmly. Expanded clones get a size class; other rows say once, few or many, or leave the size out.

size: .
length: 15
V: TRBV21-1
J: TRBJ1-1
D: .
DNA: TGTGCCAGCACCCGGAGGCAGGGGCCGAACACTGAAGCTTTCTTT
CDR3: CASTRRQGPNTEAFF

size: .
length: 16
V: TRBV9
J: TRBJ2-7
D: .
DNA: TGTGCCAGCAGCGTAGGTTCTAGATCCATCTCCTACGAGCAGTACTTC
CDR3: CASSVGSRSISYEQYF

size: .
length: 13
V: TRBV14
J: TRBJ2-7
D: .
DNA: TGTGCCAGCAGCCGCGGGACAGACTACGAGCAGTACTTC
CDR3: CASSRGTDYEQYF

size: .
length: 13
V: TRBV28
J: TRBJ1-2
D: TRBD1
DNA: TGTGCCAGCGGGGACAGACTAAACTATGGCTACACCTTC
CDR3: CASGDRLNYGYTF

size: .
length: 13
V: TRBV14
J: TRBJ1-1
D: .
DNA: TGTGCCAGCGCCGTAAACAGGAACACTGAAGCTTTCTTT
CDR3: CASAVNRNTEAFF

size: once
length: 13
V: TRBV19
J: TRBJ1-5
D: .
DNA: TGTGCCAGTAGTGCACAGGGATATCAGCCCCAGCATTTT
CDR3: CASSAQGYQPQHF

size: .
length: 13
V: TRBV2
J: TRBJ2-3
D: TRBD2
DNA: TGTGCCACTGCGGGAGGGACCACAGATACGCAGTATTTT
CDR3: CATAGGTTDTQYF

size: .
length: 16
V: TRBV2
J: TRBJ2-2
D: TRBD2
DNA: TGTGCCAGCAGGCCCGGGTCTAGCGGGAAAACCGGGGAGCTGTTTTTT
CDR3: CASRPGSSGKTGELFF

size: .
length: 13
V: TRBV6-1
J: TRBJ2-5
D: TRBD1
DNA: TGTGCCAGTTGGGGACAGGCCCAAGAGACCCAGTACTTC
CDR3: CASWGQAQETQYF

size: few
length: 13
V: TRBV10-3
J: TRBJ1-1
D: TRBD1
DNA: TGTGCCATCAGACCGACAGGGGGCACTGAAGCTTTCTTT
CDR3: CAIRPTGGTEAFF